These T cell receptor beta chains were read from a single sample in a study of cytotoxic CD8 clonotypes in ibrutinib-treated CLL. Assay used: immunoSEQ multiplex PCR; TCRdb lists only in-frame clones, some missing. Of about 50,000 clones in the sample, roughly three fifths were seen once. The source was PBMCs, collected after 24 months of ibrutinib treatment. These TCRs come from a human donor with chronic lymphocytic leukemia. The CDR3 runs from the conserved cysteine through the conserved F or W. A D gene is named only where the DNA matches it firmly. Not every row has a clone size; where given, it reads once, few, many or a size class.

clone_size d_call j_call v_call cdr3_nt cdr3_aa
NA TRBD1 TRBJ2-5 TRBV5-1 TGCGCCAGCAGCTTGGGCAGGGGGCTGGGTGAGACCCAGTACTTC CASSLGRGLGETQYF
NA NA TRBJ1-2 TRBV19 TGTGCCAGTACCTATGGGGCAGGAGGCAACTATGGCTACACCTTC CASTYGAGGNYGYTF
few TRBD1 TRBJ2-2 TRBV5-1 TGCGCCAGCAGCCGGGACAGCAAGAACACCGGGGAGCTGTTTTTT CASSRDSKNTGELFF
NA NA TRBJ2-7 TRBV18 TGTGCCAGCTCAAGGGCCTTGGGGTTGGGTGACGAGCAGTACTTC CASSRALGLGDEQYF
NA TRBD1 TRBJ2-7 TRBV5-1 TGCGCCAGCAGCTCTTCTGGGACAGGGAGGGGGCACGAGCAGTACTTC CASSSSGTGRGHEQYF
NA NA TRBJ2-7 TRBV4-1 TGCGCCAGCAGCCAAGGGGAGACAAACTACGAGCAGTACTTC CASSQGETNYEQYF
few NA TRBJ2-1 TRBV5-1 TGCGCCAGCAGCTTGGACAGCTACAATGAGCAGTTCTTC CASSLDSYNEQFF
once NA TRBJ2-7 TRBV11-3 TGTGCCAGCAGCCACGGGTCTGGGGCCTCCTACGAGCAGTACTTC CASSHGSGASYEQYF
NA NA TRBJ1-2 TRBV5-1 TGCGCCAGCAGCTTGGAGACAGGTTTGGGCTATGGCTACACCTTC CASSLETGLGYGYTF
NA TRBD1 TRBJ1-4 TRBV10-3 TGTGCCATCAGTCCGGGGACAGCTAATGAAAAACTGTTTTTT CAISPGTANEKLFF
few NA TRBJ2-1 TRBV2 TGTGCCAGCAGTGAAGCGGTCGGAATTTACGGCTCGGACAATGAGCAGTTCTTC CASSEAVGIYGSDNEQFF
few NA TRBJ1-1 TRBV9 TGTGCCAGCAGCAGGGCCTCATTAGGTACTGAAGCTTTCTTT CASSRASLGTEAFF
few TRBD1 TRBJ1-1 TRBV2 TGTGCCAGCTGGGCAGGGGGTTACACTGAAGCTTTCTTT CASWAGGYTEAFF
NA NA TRBJ2-7 TRBV29-1 TGCAGCGTTGGCGGGGGCGGCAACGAGCAGTACTTC CSVGGGGNEQYF
once TRBD2 TRBJ2-7 TRBV11-2 TGTGCCAGCAGCCGGGTCGGGGGGGCCCGCGAGCAGTACTTC CASSRVGGAREQYF
NA NA TRBJ1-4 TRBV4-1 TGCGCCAGCAGCCAGGATCCGGGAAGTGGGGAAAAACTGTTTTTT CASSQDPGSGEKLFF
few NA TRBJ1-2 TRBV25-1 TGTGCCAGCAGCGTAGCCACAGGGAACTATGGCTACACCTTC CASSVATGNYGYTF
few TRBD1 TRBJ1-5 TRBV5-1 TGCGCCAGCAGCCCCGGGACAGTGGGCGATCAGCCCCAGCATTTT CASSPGTVGDQPQHF
NA NA TRBJ1-5 TRBV28 TGTGCGACGGGGCTTCCAAGTCAGCCCCAGCATTTT CATGLPSQPQHF
NA NA TRBJ2-7 TRBV29-1 TGCAGCGTTGAATCTGAGGCCTACGAGCAGTACTTC CSVESEAYEQYF
NA NA TRBJ2-5 TRBV5-4 TGTGCCAGCAGGGCAGGGGGGGGCACACAAGAGACCCAGTACTTC CASRAGGGTQETQYF
NA NA TRBJ2-2 TRBV15 TGTGCCACCAGCAGAGAACAGGGCCCGAACACCGGGGAGCTGTTTTTT CATSREQGPNTGELFF
NA NA TRBJ1-3 TRBV5-1 TGCGCCAGCAGCTTAACAGGGGGAAACACCATATATTTT CASSLTGGNTIYF
NA NA TRBJ2-5 TRBV5-1 TGCGCCAGCAGCTTGGGGCAGGGTTTCCGCGAGACCCAGTACTTC CASSLGQGFRETQYF
NA NA TRBJ2-3 TRBV7-9 TGTGCCAGCAGCGTGGACAGTGGGTTTGGTACGCAGTATTTT CASSVDSGFGTQYF
NA NA TRBJ2-2 TRBV19 TGTGCCAGTAGTCCGATGGGGCGGGAGGAGCTGTTTTTT CASSPMGREELFF
few NA TRBJ2-1 TRBV4-2 TGTGCCAGCAGCCAAGATCGTACTGAGCAGTTCTTC CASSQDRTEQFF
NA TRBD2 TRBJ2-2 TRBV5-1 TGCGCCAGCAGCCCTGATGGACTAGTGGGCGGGCTGTTTTTT CASSPDGLVGGLFF